Listed here are 8 T cell receptor beta chains from one sample, sequenced in a study of blood T cell repertoires in COVID-19. TCRdb keeps only in-frame clones here, not all; method: immunoSEQ multiplex PCR. The sample holds about 310,000 clones, about 90% seen once. The material sequenced was peripheral blood. Receptors were obtained from a woman between 45 and 65 years old who had recovered from COVID-19.

The chain uses TRBV6-5 and TRBJ2-6, with D tentatively TRBD1 (6 bases). The CDR3 loop spans 13 amino acids. Germline-derived CDR1 and CDR2 are MNHEY and SVGAGI. The V and J ends lost 10 bases and 3 bases respectively, with 10 bases between them. CDR3 sequence: CAIRGVGANVLTF. The CDR3 DNA is TGTGCCATCAGGGGAGTTGGGGCCAACGTCCTGACTTTC.

The chain uses TRBV11-2 and TRBJ1-1; 9 bases map to TRBD1. This CDR3 has 15 amino acids. Losses at the gene ends were 5 bases for V and 4 bases for J; bases not matched to a gene: 8. Germline V CDR1 and CDR2: SGHAT, FQNNGV. CDR3 bases: TGTGCCAGCAGCCCTCGGACAGGGGAGGCCACTGAAGCTTTCTTT. Translating gives CASSPRTGEATEAFF.

The CDR3 nucleotides read TGTGCCAGCAGCTTAATTCCCCGGAGCTCCTACGAGCAGTACTTC. Its translation is CASSLIPRSSYEQYF. This rearrangement joins TRBV7-8 to TRBJ2-7; D is unresolved. Germline V gene sequence: CDR1 SGHVS, CDR2 FQNEAQ. This CDR3 region has 15 residues. V lost 2 bases to trimming and J lost 0 bases, with 11 bases between them.

In nucleotides, the CDR3 is TGTGCCAGTAGTATCAATCGGGGAGGGAGAAATGAGCAGTTCTTC. It specifies CASSINRGGRNEQFF. J is TRBJ2-1 and V is TRBV19; TRBD2 matches at 7 bases. J was trimmed by 7 bases and V by 3 bases; bases with no gene match: 9. Germline V gives CDR1 LNHDA, CDR2 SQIVND (reference sequence). The CDR3 has 15 amino acids.

The chain employs TRBV5-4 and TRBJ2-1; unclear D gene. The CDR3 extends over 14 amino acids. Trimming took off 0 bases at V and 4 bases at J, with 8 bases between the two ends. Germline V CDR1 and CDR2: SGHNT, YYREEE (reference sequence). The CDR3 sequence is CASSLDPIYNEQFF. In DNA form, the CDR3 reads TGTGCCAGCAGCTTGGATCCTATATACAATGAGCAGTTCTTC.

The V call is TRBV23-1, the J call TRBJ2-6; TRBD1 matches at 7 bases. TRBV23-1 counts as an open reading frame of uncertain function. The CDR3 covers 17 residues. Trimming cost V 3 bases and J 4 bases; bases outside gene matches: 9. The CDR3 sequence is CASSHSGQASGANVLTF. The CDR3 DNA reads as TGCGCCAGCAGTCACTCCGGACAGGCCTCAGGGGCCAACGTCCTGACTTTC.

The J gene is TRBJ1-4, the V gene TRBV28; unclear D gene. The CDR3 has 14 residues. Germline V CDR1 and CDR2: MDHEN, SYDVKM. V gave up 2 bases and J gave up 8 bases, with 12 bases separating them. CDR3 bases: TGTGCCAGCAGTTTAGTCGAAACGCGGGAAAAACTGTTTTTT. This sequence encodes CASSLVETREKLFF.

The chain combines TRBV4-3 with TRBJ2-1; TRBD1 agrees at 12 bases. J gave up 6 bases and V 3 bases, and 0 bases lay outside the gene matches. There are 14 residues in the CDR3. Germline CDR1 is LGHNA and CDR2 is YSLEER. The CDR3 nucleotides read TGCGCCAGCAGCCAGGGACAGGGGGCCAATGAGCAGTTCTTC. This codes for CASSQGQGANEQFF.